This entry lists 19 T cell receptor beta chains sequenced from one sample in a study of radiotherapy plus CTLA-4 blockade in lung cancer. Data came from immunoSEQ multiplex PCR; TCRdb stores just in-frame clones and leaves some out. This sample has 50,000 to 60,000 clones, with 70% to 85% found just once. The starting material was peripheral blood, obtained from a patient treated with radiotherapy plus ipilimumab. The receptors were sampled from a human donor with non-small cell lung cancer whose response to radiotherapy plus ipilimumab could not be evaluated.

The chain has TRBV19 and TRBJ2-3, with D tentatively TRBD2 (5 bases). The germline gives CDR1 LNHDA, CDR2 SQIVND (reference sequence). This CDR3 comprises 15 residues. V dropped 2 bases and J dropped 0 bases, with 9 bases sitting between them. This CDR3 reads CASSITSGSTDTQYF. As DNA, the CDR3 is TGTGCCAGTAGTATAACGAGCGGAAGCACAGATACGCAGTATTTT.

The chain links TRBV2 to TRBJ2-2; 8 nucleotides agree with TRBD1. Germline-derived CDR1 and CDR2 are SNHLY and FYNNEI. The CDR3 sequence is 13 residues long. J was trimmed by 9 bases and V by 4 bases; bases with no gene match: 4. In nucleotides, the CDR3 is TGTGCCAGCAGTGGACAGGGGTTCCGGGAGCTGTTTTTT. Its translation is CASSGQGFRELFF.

This sequence joins TRBV21-1 and TRBJ1-1. TRBV21-1 is described as a pseudogene. The CDR3 runs to 19 residues. The chain's CDR3 is CASSKKRLKERIRDTEAFF. Here the CDR3 DNA reads TGTGCCAGCAGCAAAAAGAGACTAAAGGAGCGGATAAGGGACACTGAAGCTTTCTTT.

V gene TRBV6-6 combines with J gene TRBJ1-3; tentatively, D is TRBD1 (5 bases). The germline V gene has CDR1 MNHNY and CDR2 SVGAGI (reference sequence). This CDR3 comprises 16 residues. The ends were cut back, 7 bases at V and 4 bases at J, with 20 bases in the middle. CDR3 DNA: TGTGCCAGCAACCCGGACAAACGGCTCGGCGGAAACACCATATATTTT. Its translation is CASNPDKRLGGNTIYF.

The chain employs TRBV15 and TRBJ1-3, with 7 bases fitting TRBD1. This CDR3 contains 15 residues. V gave up 5 bases and J gave up 4 bases; unmatched junction bases: 8. Germline V lookup: CDR1 LNHNV, CDR2 YYDKDF (reference sequence). The CDR3 sequence is CATSLPGTVGNTIYF. Here the CDR3 DNA reads TGTGCCACCAGCCTCCCGGGGACAGTAGGAAACACCATATATTTT. The full variable domain, its missing parts supplied by reference TRBV15 and TRBJ1-3, is DAMVIQNPRYQVTQFGKPVTLSCSQTLNHNVMYWYQQKSSQAPKLLFHYYDKDFNNEADTPDNFQSRRPNTSFCFLDIRSPGLGDTAMYLCATSLPGTVGNTIYFGEGSWLTVV.

The CDR3 DNA sequence: TGTGCCAGCAGCCAAATAACAGGGGGCGCTGGCTATGGCTACACCTTC. It is translated as CASSQITGGAGYGYTF. The J gene is TRBJ1-2, the V gene TRBV16; 9 positions agree with TRBD1. V lost 2 bases to trimming and J lost 4 bases; unmatched junction nucleotides: 8. Germline CDR1 reads KGHSY; CDR2 reads FQNENV. This CDR3 contains 16 residues.

V gene TRBV10-2 combines with J gene TRBJ1-2; D possibly corresponds to TRBD1 (5 bases). V shed 7 bases and J shed 0 bases, with 18 bases lying between them. CDR1 is WSHSY, CDR2 SAAADI, per germline. The CDR3 sequence is 16 residues long. The CDR3 sequence is CASTKGLPLANYGYTF. In nucleotides, the CDR3 is TGCGCCAGCACTAAGGGGCTGCCCCTAGCTAACTATGGCTACACCTTC.

This rearrangement joins TRBV6-5 to TRBJ1-2; no definite D call. The V end lost 7 bases, the J end lost 5 bases, and 14 bases lay between the germline ends. The CDR3 has 13 amino acids. CDR1 and CDR2 from the germline V gene are MNHEY and SVGAGI. The CDR3 nucleotides are TGTGCCAGCATTGCCGGGTCCAGATATGGCTACACCTTC. As protein: CASIAGSRYGYTF.

The CDR3 coding sequence is TGTGCCAGCAGCTTAGCCCCGACAGGGGACTATGGCTACACCTTC. Amino acid sequence: CASSLAPTGDYGYTF. The V gene is TRBV7-9, the J gene TRBJ1-2; TRBD1 matches 8 bases. V shed 0 bases and J 3 bases; nucleotides not matched to a gene: 3. CDR1 is SEHNR, CDR2 FQNEAQ, per germline (reference sequence). This CDR3 has 15 amino acids. The complete variable domain, with remaining parts taken from reference TRBV7-9 and TRBJ1-2, reads DTGVSQNPRHKITKRGQNVTFRCDPISEHNRLYWYRQTLGQGPEFLTYFQNEAQLEKSRLLSDRFSAERPKGSFSTLEIQRTEQGDSAMYLCASSLAPTGDYGYTFGSGTRLTVV.

This chain joins TRBV19 and TRBJ2-7, with 11 bases aligning to TRBD2. CDR1 is LNHDA, CDR2 SQIVND, per germline (reference sequence). The V and J ends lost 3 bases and 4 bases, in that order; junction bases with no gene match: 8. The CDR3 loop spans 16 amino acids. The DNA for the CDR3 is TGTGCCAGTAGTATGGCTATGGGACTAGCGGATTACGAGCAGTACTTC. It codes for CASSMAMGLADYEQYF.

This clone occurred a few times. The chain uses TRBV6-1 and TRBJ1-2, with 9 bases matching TRBD1. With V trimmed by 3 bases and J by 3 bases, 11 bases remained unmatched. CDR3 length: 17 amino acids. CDR1 is MNHNS and CDR2 is SASEGT in the germline V gene. Here the CDR3 DNA reads TGTGCCAGCAGTGAGCCGGGACAGGGAGGGGTTGACTATGGCTACACCTTC. Translation gives CASSEPGQGGVDYGYTF.

V and J are TRBV5-1 and TRBJ2-3; 12 bases agree with TRBD2. The CDR3 contains 16 residues. With 0 bases clipped from V and 2 bases from J, the junction kept 1 base outside the gene matches. CDR1 is SGHRS, CDR2 YFSETQ, per germline. The CDR3, as DNA: TGCGCCAGCAGCTTGGGGACTAGCGGGGACACAGATACGCAGTATTTT. Its translation is CASSLGTSGDTDTQYF.

The rearrangement uses TRBV27 and TRBJ1-3; tentatively, D is TRBD1 (5 bases). Germline V CDR1 and CDR2: MNHEY, SMNVEV (reference sequence). Trimming took 7 bases from V and 0 from J, leaving 16 bases between them. The CDR3 loop spans 16 amino acids. Here the CDR3 DNA reads TGTGCCAGCACCTCTCTGGGGGGAGACTCTGGAAACACCATATATTTT. As protein: CASTSLGGDSGNTIYF.

This clone has just one count. This sequence joins TRBV7-9 and TRBJ1-2, with 8 positions matching TRBD1. J was trimmed by 5 bases and V by 4 bases; bases with no gene match: 12. In germline, CDR1 is SEHNR, CDR2 FQNEAQ (reference sequence). The length of the CDR3 is 16 residues. The CDR3 coding sequence is TGTGCCAGCAGCTCCGGACAGGGCCCAGGGAGGTATGGCTACACCTTC. Its translation: CASSSGQGPGRYGYTF.

The chain joins TRBV4-2 to TRBJ1-3; 8 bases fit TRBD1. CDR1 LGHNA and CDR2 YNFKEQ come from the germline V gene. J lost 0 bases, V lost 0 bases, and 1 base had no gene match. The CDR3 length is 16 residues. CDR3 sequence: CASSQDGQGSGNTIYF. DNA for the CDR3: TGTGCCAGCAGCCAAGATGGACAGGGCTCTGGAAACACCATATATTTT.

The V and J genes are TRBV18 and TRBJ2-5; TRBD1 matches at 7 bases. CDR1 is KGHSH and CDR2 is LQKENI in the germline V gene. The CDR3 covers 16 residues. V lost 2 bases to trimming and J lost 5 bases; unmatched junction nucleotides: 11. The CDR3 DNA follows: TGTGCCAGCTCACCATCCTCAAGGGGGCAGGGGGAGACCCAGTACTTC. It encodes CASSPSSRGQGETQYF.

This clone was seen only once. The V call is TRBV7-2, the J call TRBJ2-7, with D possibly TRBD2 on 5 matching bases. Germline V gene data show CDR1 as SGHTA and CDR2 as FQGNSA. The CDR3 is 17 amino acids. Between the trimmed V and J ends, which lost 5 bases and 2 bases, there was a span of 22 bases. The CDR3 region is CASSPRPPGSGTYEQYF. In DNA, the CDR3 is TGTGCCAGCAGCCCCCGCCCTCCGGGGAGTGGAACCTACGAGCAGTACTTC.

The rearrangement links TRBV6-5 to TRBJ2-7; a weak D match, TRBD2 (6 bases). Germline V gene lookup returns CDR1 MNHEY and CDR2 SVGAGI. The CDR3 covers 15 residues. V was clipped by 2 bases and J by 3 bases, with 14 bases between them. The CDR3 sequence: CASSYERPSVYEQYF. The CDR3 DNA follows: TGTGCCAGCAGTTACGAAAGGCCTAGCGTCTACGAGCAGTACTTC.

The chain uses TRBV5-1 and TRBJ2-5; the D gene is possibly TRBD1 (6 bases). Trimming took off 4 bases at V and 7 bases at J, with 17 bases between the two ends. Germline-derived CDR1 and CDR2 are SGHRS and YFSETQ. The CDR3 totals 14 residues. The CDR3 loop reads CASSPGQPTGTQYF. CDR3 in DNA: TGCGCCAGCAGCCCCGGACAGCCGACGGGGACCCAGTACTTC.